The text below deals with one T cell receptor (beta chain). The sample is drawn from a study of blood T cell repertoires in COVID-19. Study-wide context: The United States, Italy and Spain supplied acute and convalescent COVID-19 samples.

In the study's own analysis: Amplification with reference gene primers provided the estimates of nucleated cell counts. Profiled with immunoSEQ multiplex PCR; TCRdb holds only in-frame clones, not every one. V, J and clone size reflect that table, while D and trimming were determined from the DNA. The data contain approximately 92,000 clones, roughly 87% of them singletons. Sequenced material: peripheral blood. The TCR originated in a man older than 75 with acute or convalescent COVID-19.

The CDR3 DNA is TGTGCCAGCAGCTTGTGGGGGACAGTCCAAGAGACCCAGTACTTC. Residues: CASSLWGTVQETQYF. The chain joins TRBV5-5 to TRBJ2-5; 7 nucleotides align to TRBD1. Germline CDR1 SGHKS, CDR2 YYEKEE (reference sequence). The CDR3 totals 15 residues. The J segment lost 1 base and the V segment lost 1 base, leaving 4 bases of the junction unmatched.